A selection of T cell receptor beta chains follows, all from one sample in a study of CD8+ T cells in alopecia areata. The repertoire was sequenced with immunoSEQ multiplex PCR; TCRdb's copy has only in-frame clones and lacks some. This sample has over 150,000 clones; about 53% occur once, and the top ten carry approximately 11%. The specimen comprised CD8+ T cells sorted from blood, sampled at week 24, from a patient treated with tofacitinib. The receptors come from a human donor with alopecia areata. Both conserved end residues are part of each CDR3. D genes are given only for firm matches. Size is omitted from some rows. Given values are once, few, many or a class for expanded clones.

d_call	v_call	clone_size	j_call	cdr3_nt	cdr3_aa
-	TRBV4-3	once	TRBJ1-1	TGCGCCAGCAGCCAAGTTCAGAGCACGGAAGCTTTCTTT	CASSQVQSTEAFF
-	TRBV29-1	few	TRBJ1-1	TGCAGCGCAGGAGGCGGAGAGGGCACTGAAGCTTTCTTT	CSAGGGEGTEAFF
-	TRBV9	-	TRBJ2-2	TGTGCCAGCAGCGTAGAGCAGACCGGGGAGCTGTTTTTT	CASSVEQTGELFF
TRBD2	TRBV2	-	TRBJ2-3	TGTGCCAGCCTCCCCCTAGCGGGGGGGCAAGATACGCAGTATTTT	CASLPLAGGQDTQYF
-	TRBV30	-	TRBJ1-1	TGTGCCTGGAACGGGGGTGGGGACACTGAAGCTTTCTTT	CAWNGGGDTEAFF
TRBD1	TRBV4-3	-	TRBJ1-2	TGCGCCAGCAGCCCTCGGACAGGGGAGTTTGGCTACACCTTC	CASSPRTGEFGYTF
-	TRBV4-3	-	TRBJ2-2	TGCGCCAGCAGCCATTCAACAGCGAACACCGGGGAGCTGTTTTTT	CASSHSTANTGELFF
-	TRBV5-6	few	TRBJ1-1	TGTGCCAGCAGCTTTTCGGGACGGTGGAACACTGAAGCTTTCTTT	CASSFSGRWNTEAFF
-	TRBV2	few	TRBJ2-2	TGTGCCAGCAGTCCTGGGACGTCCGGGGAGCTGTTTTTT	CASSPGTSGELFF
-	TRBV10-2	-	TRBJ2-1	TGCGCCAGCAGTGAGTCAGGGGTCCCCTACAATGAGCAGTTCTTC	CASSESGVPYNEQFF
-	TRBV4-2	-	TRBJ2-3	TGTGCCAGCAGCCAAGATCTTGCCACAGATACGCAGTATTTT	CASSQDLATDTQYF
TRBD2	TRBV7-3	-	TRBJ2-1	TGTGCCAGCAGCCCCAGGACTAGCGGCTACAATGAGCAGTTCTTC	CASSPRTSGYNEQFF
-	TRBV27	once	TRBJ1-6	TGTGCCAGCAGTTCGTCGGCAGGAGATTATAATTCACCCCTCCACTTT	CASSSSAGDYNSPLHF
-	TRBV19	-	TRBJ2-6	TGTGCCAGTAGTATAGATCGGGGTTCTGGGGCCAACGTCCTGACTTTC	CASSIDRGSGANVLTF
-	TRBV2	few	TRBJ1-1	TGTGCCAGCAGTGAAGGTTACGGCGCTGAAGCTTTCTTT	CASSEGYGAEAFF
TRBD1	TRBV2	-	TRBJ1-2	TGTGCCAGCAACGGACAGGGTTCCAACTATGGCTACACCTTC	CASNGQGSNYGYTF
-	TRBV27	-	TRBJ2-1	TGTGCCAGCAGTCCGATCTTACACTACAATGAGCAGTTCTTC	CASSPILHYNEQFF
-	TRBV27	-	TRBJ1-1	TGTGCCAGCAGCGCTAGCATGAACACTGAAGCTTTCTTT	CASSASMNTEAFF
-	TRBV13	-	TRBJ2-1	TGTGCCAGCAGCTCGAGGACCTCCCCCTACAATGAGCAGTTCTTC	CASSSRTSPYNEQFF
-	TRBV4-1	once	TRBJ2-7	TGCGCCAGCAGCCTACGACAGGAATCCGAGCAGTACTTC	CASSLRQESEQYF
-	TRBV14	few	TRBJ1-4	TGTGCCAGCAGCCAAGACTGGGGGTCTAATGAAAAACTGTTTTTT	CASSQDWGSNEKLFF
TRBD1	TRBV9	-	TRBJ2-7	TGTGCCAGCAGCCCAGGACCGGGACAGGGCTACGAGCAGTACTTC	CASSPGPGQGYEQYF
-	TRBV29-1	-	TRBJ2-1	TGCAGCGCTGGGGTGTCCGGGGTGCAGGGGGAGCAGTTCTTC	CSAGVSGVQGEQFF
-	TRBV9	-	TRBJ1-5	TGTGCCAGCAGCGAACGGGGCGATTGGCGTCAGCCCCAGCATTTT	CASSERGDWRQPQHF
-	TRBV11-2	medium-sized	TRBJ1-6	TGTGCCAGCAGCTTAGATTCAGGGGCCCTCTCACCCCTCCACTTT	CASSLDSGALSPLHF
-	TRBV4-3	few	TRBJ2-1	TGCGCCAGCAGCCAAACAGGACTATACAATGAGCAGTTCTTC	CASSQTGLYNEQFF
-	TRBV27	-	TRBJ1-2	TGTGCCAGCAGGGAGCCCCTATCGAGAGGCTACACCTTC	CASREPLSRGYTF
TRBD1	TRBV7-8	-	TRBJ2-3	TGTGCCAGCAGCGGGACAGTTAGCACAGATACGCAGTATTTT	CASSGTVSTDTQYF
-	TRBV27	-	TRBJ1-5	TGTGCCAGCAGTTTATCTAACGGACCATATAGCAATCAGCCCCAGCATTTT	CASSLSNGPYSNQPQHF
-	TRBV6-1	-	TRBJ1-2	TGTGCCAGCAGTGATGGTGGGGGCGATGGCTACACCTTC	CASSDGGGDGYTF
-	TRBV2	-	TRBJ2-7	TGTGCCAGCAGTGACTATGGGGGCAACGAGCAGTACTTC	CASSDYGGNEQYF
-	TRBV9	-	TRBJ2-2	TGTGCCAGCAGCGGCCAACAGGCGTCCGGGGAGCTGTTTTTT	CASSGQQASGELFF
-	TRBV4-3	-	TRBJ2-3	TGCGCCAGCAGCCAAGCCGAAGGATTAGCAGATACGCAGTATTTT	CASSQAEGLADTQYF
TRBD1	TRBV7-9	-	TRBJ1-2	TGTGCCAGCAGCTTAGGGGACAGTAATTCCCGCGGCTATGGCTACACCTTC	CASSLGDSNSRGYGYTF
-	TRBV6-6	-	TRBJ1-1	TGTGCCAGCAGTTACCACACTGAAGCTTTCTTT	CASSYHTEAFF
-	TRBV29-1	-	TRBJ2-7	TGCAGCGTCCGATTTAGAGGATACTACGAGCAGTACTTC	CSVRFRGYYEQYF
-	TRBV30	-	TRBJ1-1	TGTGCCTGGACTACAGTGATGAACACTGAAGCTTTCTTT	CAWTTVMNTEAFF
-	TRBV19	once	TRBJ1-1	TGTGCCAGCCAAGTTTACCCAGGGCAAGGTGAAGCTTTCTTT	CASQVYPGQGEAFF
-	TRBV6-5	-	TRBJ1-1	TGTGCCAGCAGACAAACCGCTGGCGCTGAAGCTTTCTTT	CASRQTAGAEAFF
TRBD2	TRBV7-2	-	TRBJ2-1	TGTGCCAGCAGCTTAGCCCAAGGGACTAGCGGGGTCGGCTCCTACAATGAGCAGTTCTTC	CASSLAQGTSGVGSYNEQFF
-	TRBV10-3	-	TRBJ2-7	TGTGCCATCTTGGACAGTAGCTCCTACGAGCAGTACTTC	CAILDSSSYEQYF
-	TRBV27	-	TRBJ1-2	TGTGCCAGCAGTCCGATGACAGACGCAGATGGCTACACCTTC	CASSPMTDADGYTF
-	TRBV4-3	-	TRBJ2-3	TGCGCCAGCAGCCGACTCCTTAGTAGTCCAGATACGCAGTATTTT	CASSRLLSSPDTQYF
TRBD1	TRBV5-1	-	TRBJ1-5	TGCGCCAGCAGCCCCGGGACAGACAATCAGCCCCAGCATTTT	CASSPGTDNQPQHF
TRBD1	TRBV6-6	-	TRBJ2-2	TGTGCCAGCAGTTACCGAGGACAGGCTACCGGGGAGCTGTTTTTT	CASSYRGQATGELFF
-	TRBV15	-	TRBJ1-4	TGTGCCACCAGCAGAGATTTGGGGCAGGAGTGGGATTTAAATGAAAAACTGTTTTTT	CATSRDLGQEWDLNEKLFF
TRBD1	TRBV4-3	-	TRBJ2-3	TGCGCCAGCAGCCAAATGACAGGGCGTAGCACAGATACGCAGTATTTT	CASSQMTGRSTDTQYF
-	TRBV10-2	-	TRBJ2-7	TGCGCCAGCAGTAAGGGGCGGGCCTACGAGCAGTACTTC	CASSKGRAYEQYF